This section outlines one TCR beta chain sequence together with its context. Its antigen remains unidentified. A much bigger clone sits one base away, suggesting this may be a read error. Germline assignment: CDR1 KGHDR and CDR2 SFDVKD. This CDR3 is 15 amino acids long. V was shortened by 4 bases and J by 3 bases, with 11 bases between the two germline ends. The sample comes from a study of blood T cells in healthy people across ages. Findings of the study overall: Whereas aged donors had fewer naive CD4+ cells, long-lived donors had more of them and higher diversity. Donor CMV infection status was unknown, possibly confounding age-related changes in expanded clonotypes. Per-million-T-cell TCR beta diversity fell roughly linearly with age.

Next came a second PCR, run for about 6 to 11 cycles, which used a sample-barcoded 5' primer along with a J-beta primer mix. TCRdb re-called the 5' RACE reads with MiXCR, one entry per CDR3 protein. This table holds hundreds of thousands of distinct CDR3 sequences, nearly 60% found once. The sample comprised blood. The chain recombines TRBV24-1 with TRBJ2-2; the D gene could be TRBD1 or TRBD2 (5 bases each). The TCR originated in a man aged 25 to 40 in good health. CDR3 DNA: TGTGCCACCAGTGACGGGGACCCGGACACCGGGGAGCTGTTTTTT. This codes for CATSDGDPDTGELFF.